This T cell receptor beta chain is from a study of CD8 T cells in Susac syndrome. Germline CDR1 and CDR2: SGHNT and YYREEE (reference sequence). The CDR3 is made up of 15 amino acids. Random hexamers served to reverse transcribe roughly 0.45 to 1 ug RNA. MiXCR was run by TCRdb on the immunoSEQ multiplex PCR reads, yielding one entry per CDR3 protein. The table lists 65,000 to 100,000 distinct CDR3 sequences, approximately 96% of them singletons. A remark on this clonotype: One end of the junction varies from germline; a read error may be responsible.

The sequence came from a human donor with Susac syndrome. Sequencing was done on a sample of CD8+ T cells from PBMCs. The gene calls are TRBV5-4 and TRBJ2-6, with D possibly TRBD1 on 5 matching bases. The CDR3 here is CASSPTGSGANVLIF. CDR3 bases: TGTGCCAGCAGCCCTACAGGCTCTGGGGCCAACGTCCTGATTTTC. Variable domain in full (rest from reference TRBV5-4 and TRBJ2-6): ETGVTQSPTHLIKTRGQQVTLRCSSQSGHNTVSWYQQALGQGPQFIFQYYREEENGRGNFPPRFSGLQFPNYSSELNVNALELDDSALYLCASSPTGSGANVLIFGAGSRLTVL.